This T cell receptor (beta chain) stems from a study of blood T cell repertoires in COVID-19. Study details: Specimens from acute and convalescent COVID-19 originated in the United States, Italy and Spain. PBMCs, B-cell-depleted T cells, or T cells were the source of the cDNA or gDNA that made up the material.

Trimming took off 6 bases at V and 3 bases at J, with 18 bases between the two ends. Per germline, CDR1 WSHSY and CDR2 SAAADI. CDR3 length equals 16 residues. In the original processing: Amplification with reference gene primers provided the estimates of nucleated cell counts. The assay was immunoSEQ multiplex PCR, and TCRdb's table has in-frame clones only and misses some. That table furnishes V, J and clone size, whereas the DNA furnished D and trimming. The sample lists roughly 700,000 clones; around 89% were seen once. This clonotype was obtained from a woman between 18 and 29 years old with acute or convalescent COVID-19. Material for sequencing was peripheral blood. The rearrangement links TRBV10-2 to TRBJ1-5; D might be TRBD1 (5 bases). The DNA of the CDR3 is TGCGCCAGCAGGCTTGGGGGGACTCGGGACAATCAGCCCCAGCATTTT. Translation: CASRLGGTRDNQPQHF.